These T cell receptor beta chains were read from a single sample in a study of blood T cell repertoires in COVID-19. Measured with immunoSEQ multiplex PCR; TCRdb has only the in-frame clones, and not every one. This sample has about 190,000 clones, with less than 80% found just once. Sequencing was performed on peripheral blood. The source is a woman in her forties or fifties with acute or convalescent COVID-19. CDR3s include the opening cysteine and the closing phenylalanine or tryptophan. D genes are given only for firm matches. Clone size is stated in some rows and not others, as once, few, many or a class when expanded.

TRBJ2-7,-,-,TRBV6-2/TRBV6-3,TGTGCCAGCAGTTACACGGGCGAGCAGTACTTC,CASSYTGEQYF
TRBJ1-1,-,-,TRBV28,TGTGCCAGCAGTTATATTAGGAACACTGAAGCTTTCTTT,CASSYIRNTEAFF
TRBJ1-4,-,-,TRBV29-1,TGCAGCGTTGGTCGCGCGACTAATGAAAAACTGTTTTTT,CSVGRATNEKLFF
TRBJ1-1,-,-,TRBV19,TGTGCCAGTAGTATCCAGACGGGGGGGACGACCGGTGAAGCTTTCTTT,CASSIQTGGTTGEAFF
TRBJ1-1,-,TRBD1,TRBV4-3,TGCGCCAGCAGCCAATCTACGACAGGGGGCCGGAACACTGAAGCTTTCTTT,CASSQSTTGGRNTEAFF
TRBJ1-5,-,-,TRBV6-5,TGTGCCAGCAGTTCCGAGTATAGCAATCAGCCCCAGCATTTT,CASSSEYSNQPQHF
TRBJ2-7,-,TRBD1,TRBV5-1,TGCGCCAGCAGCAAGAATTTGGACAGGGGCTACGAGCAGTACTTC,CASSKNLDRGYEQYF
TRBJ2-1,-,TRBD2,TRBV27,TGTGCCAGCAGTTCCCCCAAGCGGGGCTACTCCTACAATGAGCAGTTCTTC,CASSSPKRGYSYNEQFF
TRBJ1-2,-,-,TRBV2,TGTGCCAGTCAGGAATCCAACTATGGCTACACCTTC,CASQESNYGYTF
TRBJ1-5,-,-,TRBV5-6,TGTGCCAGCAGCCCGTGGGGACACAATAGCAATCAGCCCCAGCATTTT,CASSPWGHNSNQPQHF
TRBJ2-2,-,TRBD2,TRBV2,TGTGCCAGCAGCTCAAAGCGGGGGGGCACCGGGGAGCTGTTTTTT,CASSSKRGGTGELFF
TRBJ1-1,-,-,TRBV12-3/TRBV12-4,TGTGCCAGCAGTTTCCGGTCCACTGAAGCTTTCTTT,CASSFRSTEAFF
TRBJ2-1,-,TRBD2,TRBV11-2,TGTGCCAGCAGGGCTAGCGGGGGTAATGAGCAGTTCTTC,CASRASGGNEQFF
TRBJ1-6,-,-,TRBV6-1,TGTGCCAGCAGTGAAGCTTGGCGGGTGGGTTCACCCCTCCACTTT,CASSEAWRVGSPLHF
TRBJ1-5,once,-,TRBV2,TGTGCCAGCCAAAAAGAGAGGGATCAGCCCCAGCATTTT,CASQKERDQPQHF
TRBJ2-2,-,-,TRBV21-1,TGTGCCAGCACCGGACTAGCGGGAGAATTTACCGGGGAGCTGTTTTTT,CASTGLAGEFTGELFF
TRBJ2-1,-,TRBD2,TRBV9,TGTGCCAGCAGCCCCCGACTAGCTGGTGCCCCTCACGAGCAGTTCTTC,CASSPRLAGAPHEQFF
TRBJ1-1,-,-,TRBV24-1,TGTGCCACCAGTGATTCCGGGGAGGGTAATCTTGAAGCTTTCTTT,CATSDSGEGNLEAFF
TRBJ2-7,-,-,TRBV15,TGTGCCACCAGCAGCCTACCGCGGGGAAGCACCTACGAGCAGTACTTC,CATSSLPRGSTYEQYF
TRBJ2-5,-,TRBD2,TRBV28,TGTGCCAGCGTTACTAGCGTCCAAGAGACCCAGTACTTC,CASVTSVQETQYF
TRBJ2-1,once,TRBD2,TRBV18,TGTGCCAGCTCACTTTCCCAAACTAGCGGGAGTGAGTTCTTC,CASSLSQTSGSEFF
TRBJ1-2,few,TRBD1,TRBV2,TGTGCCAGCAGGACAGGGAGAGCTAACTATGGCTACACCTTC,CASRTGRANYGYTF
TRBJ1-5,once,-,TRBV27,TGTGCCAGCAGTCTTGGCAGGGGACAGCCCCAGCATTTT,CASSLGRGQPQHF
TRBJ1-2,-,TRBD1,TRBV3-1/TRBV3-2,TGTGCCAGCAGCCAAGACCTAAGGGGGCGGGCGAACTATGGCTACACCTTC,CASSQDLRGRANYGYTF
TRBJ2-1,-,TRBD2,TRBV5-1,TGCGCCAGCAGCTGGAGCGGGGGACTCAGCTCCTACAATGAGCAGTTCTTC,CASSWSGGLSSYNEQFF
TRBJ2-5,-,-,TRBV6-2/TRBV6-3,TGTGCCAGCAGCCTGAAGATTACAGGGCTACAAGAGACCCAGTACTTC,CASSLKITGLQETQYF
TRBJ2-2,once,-,TRBV9,TGTGCCAGCAGCGTAGCTATGGGACATGGGGAGCTGTTTTTT,CASSVAMGHGELFF
TRBJ2-2,-,TRBD1,TRBV5-5,TGTGCCAGCCGCTCCAGGGAGGGACAGGGGATCACCGGGGAGCTGTTTTTT,CASRSREGQGITGELFF
TRBJ2-7,-,-,TRBV12-3/TRBV12-4,TGTGCCAGCAGTTGGCGGGGATACGAGCAGTACTTC,CASSWRGYEQYF
TRBJ1-1,-,-,TRBV4-3,TGCGCCAGCAGCCAACTGGCTTCGAACACTGAAGCTTTCTTT,CASSQLASNTEAFF
TRBJ2-3,-,TRBD1,TRBV10-2,TGCGCCAGCAGTGAGTCCTCAGGGGGACGCTACAAAACGCAGTATTTT,CASSESSGGRYKTQYF
TRBJ2-7,-,-,TRBV5-1,TGCGCCAGCAGCTTAACGGGAGAAACGTACGAGCAGTACTTC,CASSLTGETYEQYF
TRBJ1-2,-,-,TRBV28,TGTGCCAGCAGTTCTGAAACGACTGTGAACTATGGCTACACCTTC,CASSSETTVNYGYTF
TRBJ1-6,once,-,TRBV18,TGTGCCAGCTCATCCTCCGGCGGGGGCGCAGGTTCACCCCTCCACTTT,CASSSSGGGAGSPLHF
TRBJ2-1,-,-,TRBV7-2,TGTGCCAGCAGCCCTGGCGGAGTTAGACACAATGAGCAGTTCTTC,CASSPGGVRHNEQFF
TRBJ2-7,few,TRBD2,TRBV19,TGTGCCAGTAGTTACGGGACTAGCGGCTTCTACGAGCAGTACTTC,CASSYGTSGFYEQYF
TRBJ1-2,-,TRBD1,TRBV9,TGTGCCAGCAGCGTAGGCCCTGGGGACAGTTCCCTCTTCTTC,CASSVGPGDSSLFF
TRBJ1-6,once,-,TRBV6-5,TGTGCCAGCAGTTACGACGGGACACAGAATTCACCCCTCCACTTT,CASSYDGTQNSPLHF
TRBJ2-3,-,TRBD2,TRBV30,TGTGCCTGGAGTGTAGGCGGGGGGCAGCCAGATACGCAGTATTTT,CAWSVGGGQPDTQYF
TRBJ2-3,-,TRBD1,TRBV2,TGTGCCGGGAAAGAACAGGGGGTCGGCGATACGCAGTATTTT,CAGKEQGVGDTQYF
TRBJ1-1,few,TRBD1,TRBV27,TGTGCCAGCAGTTTATGGGGGCCAGGGGGTTACACTGAAGCTTTCTTT,CASSLWGPGGYTEAFF
TRBJ1-1,-,TRBD1,TRBV3-1/TRBV3-2,TGTGCCAGCAGCAACCGACAGGGAACTGAAGCTTTCTTT,CASSNRQGTEAFF
TRBJ1-5,-,TRBD1,TRBV27,TGTGCCAGCAGTGGGACAGGGGGCAATCAGCCCCAGCATTTT,CASSGTGGNQPQHF
TRBJ1-5,few,-,TRBV5-1,TGCGCCAGCAGCTTGGACAGGGAGAATCAGCCCCAGCATTTT,CASSLDRENQPQHF
TRBJ2-7,-,TRBD1,TRBV3-1/TRBV3-2,TGTGCCAGCAGCCCGTCTCCGACAGGGGTAGTCTACGAGCAGTACTTC,CASSPSPTGVVYEQYF
TRBJ1-1,-,-,TRBV12-3/TRBV12-4,TGTGCCAGCAGGTCCCAACCCGGGTTTGTGGCTTTCTTT,CASRSQPGFVAFF
TRBJ1-2,-,-,TRBV11-2,TGTGCAGCTGGCAGCGGTGTTTCCACCTTC,CAAGSGVSTF
TRBJ2-7,few,TRBD1,TRBV5-1,TGCGCCAGCAGCTTGGGTCCGACAGGGACAATCTACGAGCAGTACTTC,CASSLGPTGTIYEQYF
TRBJ1-5,-,-,TRBV18,TGTGCCAGTGCCTCGGGGGTGGGAAGCAATCAGCCCCAGCATTTT,CASASGVGSNQPQHF
TRBJ2-3,-,TRBD2,TRBV2,TGTGCCAGCAGTGAAACTAGCGGCACAGATACGCAGTATTTT,CASSETSGTDTQYF
TRBJ1-1,-,-,TRBV5-1,TGCGCCAGCAGGCAGACTGGACATAACACTGAAGCTTTCTTT,CASRQTGHNTEAFF
TRBJ1-4,-,-,TRBV18,TGTGCCAGCTCTCCCGCCGGGGTAAATGAAAAACTGTTTTTT,CASSPAGVNEKLFF
TRBJ1-5,once,TRBD1,TRBV20-1,TGCAGTGCTAGTCCGGGACAGGGAAATCAGCCCCAGCATTTT,CSASPGQGNQPQHF
TRBJ2-7,-,TRBD1,TRBV6-5,TGTGCCAGCAGTTACCTCTCCGGGACAGGGACCTACGAGCAGTACTTC,CASSYLSGTGTYEQYF
TRBJ2-5,once,TRBD1,TRBV28,TGTGCCAGCAGACGGACAGGGTCCGGGGAGACCCAGTACTTC,CASRRTGSGETQYF